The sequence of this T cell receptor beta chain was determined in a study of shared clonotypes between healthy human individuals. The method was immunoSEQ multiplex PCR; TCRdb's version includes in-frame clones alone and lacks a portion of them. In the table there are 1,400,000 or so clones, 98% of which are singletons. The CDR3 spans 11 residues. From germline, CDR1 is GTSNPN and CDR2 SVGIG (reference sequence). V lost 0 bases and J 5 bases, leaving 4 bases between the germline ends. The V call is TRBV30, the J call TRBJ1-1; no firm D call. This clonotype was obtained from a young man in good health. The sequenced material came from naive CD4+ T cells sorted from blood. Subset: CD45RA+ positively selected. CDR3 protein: CAWSVPTEAFF. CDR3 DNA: TGTGCCTGGAGTGTACCTACTGAAGCTTTCTTT.